This T cell receptor beta chain was retrieved from a study of shared clonotypes between healthy human individuals. Study overall: The donor pool was made up of two women and a few men aged 18 to 49.

V lost 4 bases to trimming and J lost 6 bases, with 19 bases between them. The CDR3 has 16 amino acids. Germline V gene lookup returns CDR1 SGHDT and CDR2 YYEEEE. Generated by immunoSEQ multiplex PCR, the TCRdb table keeps only in-frame clones and is missing some. The sample has approximately 1.5 million clones; approximately 98.5% are singletons. The chain uses TRBV5-6 and TRBJ2-2; possible D gene TRBD1, 6 bases. The sample comprised naive CD4+ T cells sorted from blood. Subset noted: CD45RA+ positively selected. The source is a man younger than 45 in good health. This CDR3 is CASSLAGQGWPGELFF. The DNA for the CDR3 is TGTGCCAGCAGCCTGGCCGGTCAGGGGTGGCCCGGGGAGCTGTTTTTT. Together with reference TRBV5-6 and TRBJ2-2, the CDR3 gives the full variable domain: DAGVTQSPTHLIKTRGQQVTLRCSPKSGHDTVSWYQQALGQGPQFIFQYYEEEERQRGNFPDRFSGHQFPNYSSELNVNALLLGDSALYLCASSLAGQGWPGELFFGEGSRLTVL.